This T cell receptor (beta chain) emerged from a study (dated by TCRdb to the mid-2010s). Libraries were constructed by RT-PCR. Sequencing took place on an Illumina MiSeq. Starting from the raw public reads, TCRdb applied fastp trimming at Q25, assembled clones with MiXCR and retained in-frame beta chains. CDR3 protein sequences are deduplicated, and each keeps its most common genes and DNA. This sample lists 650,000 to 800,000 distinct CDR3 sequences; 14% were detected once. The ten largest clones capture 3.6% of the sample. This clonotype was found a few times. The target of this receptor is not known. Base qualities are not provided; no much larger clone lies one nucleotide away. V lost 3 bases and J lost 1 base; the stretch between them is 13 bases long. In the germline V gene (reference sequence), CDR1 corresponds to SEHNR and CDR2 to FQNEAQ. The CDR3 covers 15 residues, taking in both the cysteine and the phenylalanine. The only DNA kept is the CDR3, 45 bases in frame from the first base.

The TCR sequence derives from a female donor in good health, serving as a healthy control. The sequencing sample was made of memory CD4+ T cells from blood. The sequence links TRBV7-9 to TRBJ2-7; the D gene is perhaps TRBD1, on 6 matching bases. This receptor has the CDR3 CASSFMTGPSYEQYF. Read as DNA, the sequence is TGTGCCAGCAGCTTTATGACAGGCCCTTCCTACGAGCAGTACTTC. Here the CDR3 is joined to the reference TRBV7-9 and TRBJ2-7 genes, and the full variable domain is: DTGVSQNPRHKITKRGQNVTFRCDPISEHNRLYWYRQTLGQGPEFLTYFQNEAQLEKSRLLSDRFSAERPKGSFSTLEIQRTEQGDSAMYLCASSFMTGPSYEQYFGPGTRLTVT.